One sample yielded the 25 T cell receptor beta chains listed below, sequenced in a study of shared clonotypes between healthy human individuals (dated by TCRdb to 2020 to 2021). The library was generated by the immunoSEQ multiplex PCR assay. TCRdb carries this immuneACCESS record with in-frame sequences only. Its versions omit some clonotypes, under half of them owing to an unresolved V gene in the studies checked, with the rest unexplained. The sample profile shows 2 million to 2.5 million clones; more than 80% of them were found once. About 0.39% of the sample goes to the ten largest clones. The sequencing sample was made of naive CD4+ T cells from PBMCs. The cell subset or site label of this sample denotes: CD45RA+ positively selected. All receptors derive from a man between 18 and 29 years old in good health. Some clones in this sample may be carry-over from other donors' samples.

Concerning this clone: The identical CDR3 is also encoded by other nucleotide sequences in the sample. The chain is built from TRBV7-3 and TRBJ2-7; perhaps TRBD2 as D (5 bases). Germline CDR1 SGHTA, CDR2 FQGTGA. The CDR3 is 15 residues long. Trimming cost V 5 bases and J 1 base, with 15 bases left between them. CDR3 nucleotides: TGTGCCAGCAGCCTGGGAGTCTCAGGTTCCTACGAGCAGTACTTC. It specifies CASSLGVSGSYEQYF.

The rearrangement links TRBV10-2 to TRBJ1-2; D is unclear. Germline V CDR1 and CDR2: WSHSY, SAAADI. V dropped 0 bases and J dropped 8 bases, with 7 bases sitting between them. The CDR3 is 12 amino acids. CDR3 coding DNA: TGCGCCAGCAGTGAGTCGATGGGCGGCTACACCTTC. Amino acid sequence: CASSESMGGYTF.

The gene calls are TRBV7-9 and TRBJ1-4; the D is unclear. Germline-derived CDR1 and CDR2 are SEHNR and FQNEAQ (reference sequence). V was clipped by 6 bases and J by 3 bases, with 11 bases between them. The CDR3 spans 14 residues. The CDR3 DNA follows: TGTGCCAGCAGTTCCCGGGAACCTAATGAAAAACTGTTTTTT. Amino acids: CASSSREPNEKLFF.

The CDR3 coding sequence is TGCAGCGTTGGGACTAGCGGGCGACCCGGGAAAGAGACCCAGTACTTC. It translates to CSVGTSGRPGKETQYF. The rearrangement joins TRBV29-1 to TRBJ2-5, with 11 bases that match TRBD2. CDR3 length: 16 amino acids. Unmatched junction bases numbered 10, after V lost 4 bases and J lost 3 bases. The germline V gene encodes CDR1 SQVTM and CDR2 ANQGSEA.

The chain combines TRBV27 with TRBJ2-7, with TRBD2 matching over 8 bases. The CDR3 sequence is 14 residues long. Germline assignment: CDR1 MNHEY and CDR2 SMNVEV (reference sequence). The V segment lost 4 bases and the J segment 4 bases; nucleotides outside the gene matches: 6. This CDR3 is CASSSILAAYEQYF. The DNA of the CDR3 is TGTGCCAGCAGTTCGATACTAGCGGCGTACGAGCAGTACTTC.

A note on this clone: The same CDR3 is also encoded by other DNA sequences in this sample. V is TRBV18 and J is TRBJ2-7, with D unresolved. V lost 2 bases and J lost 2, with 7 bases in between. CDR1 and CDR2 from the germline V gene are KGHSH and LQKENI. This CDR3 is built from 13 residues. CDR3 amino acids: CASSPSQTYEQYF. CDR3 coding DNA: TGTGCCAGCTCACCATCACAAACCTACGAGCAGTACTTC.

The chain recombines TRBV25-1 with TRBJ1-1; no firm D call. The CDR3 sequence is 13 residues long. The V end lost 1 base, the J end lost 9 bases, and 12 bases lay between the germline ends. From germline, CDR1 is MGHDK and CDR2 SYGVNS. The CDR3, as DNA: TGTGCCAGCAGTGAATCAAGCCCTTCCAAAGCTTTCTTT. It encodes CASSESSPSKAFF.

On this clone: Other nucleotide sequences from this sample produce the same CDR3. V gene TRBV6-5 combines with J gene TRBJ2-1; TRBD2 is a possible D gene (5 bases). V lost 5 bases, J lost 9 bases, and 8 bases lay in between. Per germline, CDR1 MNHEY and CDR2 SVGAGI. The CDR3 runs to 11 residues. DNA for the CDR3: TGTGCCAGCAGTCGCCGGGGTGAGCAGTTCTTC. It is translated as CASSRRGEQFF.

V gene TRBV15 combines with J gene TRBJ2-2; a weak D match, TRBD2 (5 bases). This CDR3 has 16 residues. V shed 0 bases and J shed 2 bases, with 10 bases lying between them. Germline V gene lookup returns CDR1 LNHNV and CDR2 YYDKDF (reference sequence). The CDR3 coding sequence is TGTGCCACCAGCAGAGAGGTAGCGTATAACACCGGGGAGCTGTTTTTT. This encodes CATSREVAYNTGELFF. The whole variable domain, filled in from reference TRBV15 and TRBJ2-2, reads DAMVIQNPRYQVTQFGKPVTLSCSQTLNHNVMYWYQQKSSQAPKLLFHYYDKDFNNEADTPDNFQSRRPNTSFCFLDIRSPGLGDTAMYLCATSREVAYNTGELFFGEGSRLTVL.

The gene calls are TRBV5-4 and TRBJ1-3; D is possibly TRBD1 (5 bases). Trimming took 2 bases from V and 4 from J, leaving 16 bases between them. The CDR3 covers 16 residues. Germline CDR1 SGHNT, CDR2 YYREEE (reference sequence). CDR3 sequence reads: CASSFGGAEAGNTIYF. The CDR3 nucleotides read TGTGCCAGCAGCTTCGGAGGGGCTGAGGCCGGAAACACCATATATTTT. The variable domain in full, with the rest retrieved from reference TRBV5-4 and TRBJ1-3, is ETGVTQSPTHLIKTRGQQVTLRCSSQSGHNTVSWYQQALGQGPQFIFQYYREEENGRGNFPPRFSGLQFPNYSSELNVNALELDDSALYLCASSFGGAEAGNTIYFGEGSWLTVV.

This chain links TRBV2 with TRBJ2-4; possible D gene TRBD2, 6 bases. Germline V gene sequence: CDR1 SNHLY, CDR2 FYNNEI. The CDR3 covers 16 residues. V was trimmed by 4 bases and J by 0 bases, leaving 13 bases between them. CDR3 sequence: CASSGTAEGAKNIQYF. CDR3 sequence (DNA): TGTGCCAGCAGTGGAACAGCGGAGGGAGCCAAAAACATTCAGTACTTC.

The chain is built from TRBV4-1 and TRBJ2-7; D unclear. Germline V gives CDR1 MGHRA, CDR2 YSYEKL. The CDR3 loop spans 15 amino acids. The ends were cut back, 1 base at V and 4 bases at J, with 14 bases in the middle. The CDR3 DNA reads TGCGCCAGCAGCCAAGGAGAGACGGTAACTTACGAGCAGTACTTC. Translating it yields CASSQGETVTYEQYF.

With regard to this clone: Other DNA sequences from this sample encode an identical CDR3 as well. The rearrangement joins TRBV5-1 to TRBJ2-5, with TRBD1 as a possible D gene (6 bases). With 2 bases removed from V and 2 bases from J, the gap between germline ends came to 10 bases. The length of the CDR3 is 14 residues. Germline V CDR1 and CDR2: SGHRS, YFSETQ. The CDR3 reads CASSFDRTQETQYF. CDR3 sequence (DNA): TGCGCCAGCAGCTTCGACAGGACACAAGAGACCCAGTACTTC.

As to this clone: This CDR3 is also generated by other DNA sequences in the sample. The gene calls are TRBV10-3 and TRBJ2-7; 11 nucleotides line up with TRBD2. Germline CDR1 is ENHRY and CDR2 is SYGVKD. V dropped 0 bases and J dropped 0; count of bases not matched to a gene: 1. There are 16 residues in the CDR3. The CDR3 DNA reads TGTGCCATCAGTGAGTCTAGCGGGAGGGGCTCCTACGAGCAGTACTTC. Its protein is CAISESSGRGSYEQYF.

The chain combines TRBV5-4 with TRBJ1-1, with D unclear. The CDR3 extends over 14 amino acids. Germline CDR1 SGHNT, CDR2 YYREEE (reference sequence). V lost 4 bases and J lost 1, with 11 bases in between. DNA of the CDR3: TGTGCCAGCAGCCATCCTCTCGGGAACACTGAAGCTTTCTTT. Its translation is CASSHPLGNTEAFF. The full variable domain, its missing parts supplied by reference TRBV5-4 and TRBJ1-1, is ETGVTQSPTHLIKTRGQQVTLRCSSQSGHNTVSWYQQALGQGPQFIFQYYREEENGRGNFPPRFSGLQFPNYSSELNVNALELDDSALYLCASSHPLGNTEAFFGQGTRLTVV.

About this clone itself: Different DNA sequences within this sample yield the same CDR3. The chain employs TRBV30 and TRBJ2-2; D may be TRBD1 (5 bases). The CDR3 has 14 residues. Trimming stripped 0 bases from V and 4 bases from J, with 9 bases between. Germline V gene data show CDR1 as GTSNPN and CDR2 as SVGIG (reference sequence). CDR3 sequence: CAWSVQGGTGELFF. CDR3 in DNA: TGTGCCTGGAGTGTTCAGGGTGGCACCGGGGAGCTGTTTTTT.

CDR3: CSVGGQGTYEQYF. CDR3 sequence (DNA): TGCAGCGTGGGTGGGCAGGGAACCTACGAGCAGTACTTC. This sequence joins TRBV29-1 and TRBJ2-7; perhaps TRBD1 as D (5 bases). CDR3 size: 13 residues. V lost 6 bases to trimming and J lost 2 bases, with 14 bases between them. Germline V gene data show CDR1 as SQVTM and CDR2 as ANQGSEA.

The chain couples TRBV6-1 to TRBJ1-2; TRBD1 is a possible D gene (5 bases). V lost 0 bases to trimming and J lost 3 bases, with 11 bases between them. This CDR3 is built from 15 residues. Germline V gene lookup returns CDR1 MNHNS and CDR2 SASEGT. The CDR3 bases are TGTGCCAGCAGTGAAGCGCTTATGGGGGACTATGGCTACACCTTC. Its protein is CASSEALMGDYGYTF.

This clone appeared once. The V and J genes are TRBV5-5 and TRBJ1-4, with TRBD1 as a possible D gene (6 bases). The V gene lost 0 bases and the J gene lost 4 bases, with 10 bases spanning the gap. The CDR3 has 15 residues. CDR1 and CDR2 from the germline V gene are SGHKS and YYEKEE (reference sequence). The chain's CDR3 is CASSLVAGVNEKLFF. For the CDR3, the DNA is TGTGCCAGCAGCTTGGTAGCAGGGGTTAATGAAAAACTGTTTTTT. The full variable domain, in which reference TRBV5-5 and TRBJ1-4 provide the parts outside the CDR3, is DAGVTQSPTHLIKTRGQQVTLRCSPISGHKSVSWYQQVLGQGPQFIFQYYEKEERGRGNFPDRFSARQFPNYSSELNVNALLLGDSALYLCASSLVAGVNEKLFFGSGTQLSVL.

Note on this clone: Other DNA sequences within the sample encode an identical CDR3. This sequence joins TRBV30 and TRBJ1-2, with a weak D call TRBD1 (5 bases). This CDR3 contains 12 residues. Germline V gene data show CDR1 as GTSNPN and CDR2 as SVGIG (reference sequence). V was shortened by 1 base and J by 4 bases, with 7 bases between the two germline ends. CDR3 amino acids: CAWSAGPYGYTF. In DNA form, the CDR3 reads TGTGCCTGGAGTGCGGGGCCCTATGGCTACACCTTC.

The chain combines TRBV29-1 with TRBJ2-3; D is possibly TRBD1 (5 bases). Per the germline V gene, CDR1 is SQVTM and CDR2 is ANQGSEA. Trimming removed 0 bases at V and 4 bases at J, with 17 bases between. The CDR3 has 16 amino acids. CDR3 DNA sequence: TGCAGCGTTGAAGAGGGTCGCAGGGTGCGATCAGATACGCAGTATTTT. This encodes CSVEEGRRVRSDTQYF.

CDR3 loop: CASSERSGWGGTDTQYF. The CDR3 DNA is TGTGCCAGCAGTGAAAGATCCGGCTGGGGAGGCACAGATACGCAGTATTTT. The chain employs TRBV6-1 and TRBJ2-3, with D perhaps TRBD2 (5 bases). The CDR3 runs to 17 residues. V lost 2 bases, J lost 1 base, and 16 bases lay in between. The V gene's germline CDR1 is MNHNS and CDR2 SASEGT.

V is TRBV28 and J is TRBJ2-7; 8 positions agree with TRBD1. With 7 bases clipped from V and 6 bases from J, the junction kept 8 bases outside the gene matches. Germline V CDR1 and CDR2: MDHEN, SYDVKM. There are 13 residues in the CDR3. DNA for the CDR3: TGTGCCAGCACCCTGCGGACAGGGCTCGAGCAGTACTTC. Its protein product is CASTLRTGLEQYF.

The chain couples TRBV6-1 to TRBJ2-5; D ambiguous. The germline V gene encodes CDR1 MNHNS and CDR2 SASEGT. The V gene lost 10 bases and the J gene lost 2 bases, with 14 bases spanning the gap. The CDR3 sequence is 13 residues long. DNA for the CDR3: TGTGCCACGACCCCCACCGGGCAAGAGACCCAGTACTTC. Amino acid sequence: CATTPTGQETQYF.

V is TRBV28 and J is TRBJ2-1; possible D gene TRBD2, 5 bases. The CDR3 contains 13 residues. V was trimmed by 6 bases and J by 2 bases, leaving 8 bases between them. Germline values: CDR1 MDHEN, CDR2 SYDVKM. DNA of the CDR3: TGTGCCAGCAGAGAGGGAGCCTACAATGAGCAGTTCTTC. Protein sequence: CASREGAYNEQFF.